A single TCR beta chain is shown here with its context. Trimming cost V 2 bases and J 3 bases, with 14 bases left between them. CDR3 length: 15 residues. Germline CDR1 reads SGHTA; CDR2 reads FQGNSA. A second PCR of about 7 to 12 cycles used a sample-barcoded 5' primer and a J-beta primer mix. Each CDR3 protein gets one entry after TCRdb re-called the 5' RACE reads with MiXCR. The data hold about 830,000 distinct CDR3 sequences, with less than 80% observed a single time. This specimen belongs to a study of blood T cells in healthy people across ages. Study-level information: Using template switching, researchers captured about one barcoded beta molecule for each two T cells.

The sequenced sample consisted of blood. This TCR derives from a man aged 25 to 45 in good health. The rearrangement joins TRBV7-2 to TRBJ2-7; D not certain. CDR3 sequence: CASSLWQTEYYEQYF. The CDR3 region has the DNA TGTGCCAGCAGCTTATGGCAGACGGAATACTACGAGCAGTACTTC.